This T cell receptor beta chain came from a study of blood T cell repertoires in COVID-19. This CDR3 has 18 amino acids. In germline, CDR1 is LGHDT, CDR2 YNNKEL (reference sequence). With V trimmed by 5 bases and J by 6 bases, 16 bases remained unmatched. This clone has a single count. The data were produced by immunoSEQ multiplex PCR, yet TCRdb's version contains in-frame clones alone and is incomplete. This sample has about 200,000 clones, with about 88% found just once. Sequencing input: PBMCs or T cells enriched from blood (not recorded which). The TCR originated in a woman aged 40 to 50 in a cohort exposed to, infected with or recovered from COVID-19 (not recorded which). The chain couples TRBV3-1 (or the pseudogene TRBV3-2) to TRBJ2-2; 9 bases map to TRBD1. The CDR3 spells CASSARDRVGGSSGELFF. DNA of the CDR3: TGTGCCAGCAGCGCCCGGGACAGGGTTGGGGGGTCATCCGGGGAGCTGTTTTTT.